This T cell receptor beta chain was captured by sequencing in a study of blood T cells in healthy people across ages. Study-wide results and caveats: Older individuals had lower TCR beta diversity per million T cells (the decline was roughly linear).

A second about 7 to 12 cycle PCR used barcoded and J-beta primers. With 12 random nucleotides, a template-switch adaptor tagged each individual cDNA molecule. TCRdb itself ran the 5' RACE reads through MiXCR, one entry per CDR3 protein. The data show roughly 2 million distinct CDR3 sequences, with approximately 50% seen just once and approximately 2.1% held by the top ten. As concerns this clonotype: Its target is not known.

The sequenced sample consisted of blood. The TCR originated in a woman in her thirties or forties in good health.

CDR3: CASSQDGTGEETQYF. CDR3 nucleotides: TGTGCCAGCAGCCAAGATGGGACAGGGGAAGAGACCCAGTACTTC. This chain links TRBV3-1 with TRBJ2-5, with 10 bases matching TRBD1. Germline V gives CDR1 LGHDT, CDR2 YNNKEL (reference sequence). The CDR3 is made up of 15 amino acids. Unmatched junction bases numbered 1, after V lost 0 bases and J lost 3 bases.